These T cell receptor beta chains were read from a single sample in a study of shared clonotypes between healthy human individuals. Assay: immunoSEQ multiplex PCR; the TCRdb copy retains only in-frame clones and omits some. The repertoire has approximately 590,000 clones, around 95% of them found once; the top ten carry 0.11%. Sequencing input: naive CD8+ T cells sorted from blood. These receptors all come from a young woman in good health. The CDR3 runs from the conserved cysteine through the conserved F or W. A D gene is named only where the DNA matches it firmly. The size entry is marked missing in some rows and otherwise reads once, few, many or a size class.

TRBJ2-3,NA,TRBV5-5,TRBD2,TGTGCCAGCAGCGCCGGACTAGCGGGATCCACAGATACGCAGTATTTT,CASSAGLAGSTDTQYF
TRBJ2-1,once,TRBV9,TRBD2,TGTGCCAGCAGCGTAGGACGGGAGGGTTACGGGAATGAGCAGTTCTTC,CASSVGREGYGNEQFF
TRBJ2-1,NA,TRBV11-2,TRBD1,TGTGCCAGCAGCTATCCCGGACAGGTAAACAATGAGCAGTTCTTC,CASSYPGQVNNEQFF
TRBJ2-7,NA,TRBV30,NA,TGTGCCTGGAGCGAGGACAGCTACGAGCAGTACTTC,CAWSEDSYEQYF
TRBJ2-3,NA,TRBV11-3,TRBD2,TGTGCCAGCAGCTTGGCTAGCGGACGCACAGATACGCAGTATTTT,CASSLASGRTDTQYF
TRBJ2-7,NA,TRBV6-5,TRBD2,TGTGCCAGCAGTTACGGGCTAGCGGGATTCTACGAGCAGTACTTC,CASSYGLAGFYEQYF
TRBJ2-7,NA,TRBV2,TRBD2,TGTGCCAGCATTGACCCCGGGACTAGCGATGCCTACGAGCAGTACTTC,CASIDPGTSDAYEQYF
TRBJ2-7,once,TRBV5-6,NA,TGTGCCAGCAGTAGCCGGGACACATCCTACGAGCAGTACTTC,CASSSRDTSYEQYF
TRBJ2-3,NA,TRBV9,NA,TGTGCCAGCAGTCGGGGATCTAGCACAGATACGCAGTATTTT,CASSRGSSTDTQYF
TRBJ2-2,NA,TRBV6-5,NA,TGTGCCAGCAGTTACGATGGCGGGGAGCTGTTTTTT,CASSYDGGELFF
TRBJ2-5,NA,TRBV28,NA,TGTGCCAGCAGTTTTTCCGGACTACAAGAGACCCAGTACTTC,CASSFSGLQETQYF
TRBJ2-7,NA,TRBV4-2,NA,TGTGCCAGCAGCCAAGTGGGGGTACCCTACGAGCAGTACTTC,CASSQVGVPYEQYF
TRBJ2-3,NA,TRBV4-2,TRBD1,TGTGCCAGCAGCCAACCACTCCTGGACAGGGCCCCAGATACGCAGTATTTT,CASSQPLLDRAPDTQYF
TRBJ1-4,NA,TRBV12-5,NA,TGTGCTAGTGGTTTGGTACTGGCAGTTCACCCTAATGAAAAACTGTTTTTT,CASGLVLAVHPNEKLFF
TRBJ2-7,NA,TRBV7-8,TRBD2,TGTGCCAGCAGCATACCAAGCGGGAGAAGTACCTACGAGCAGTACTTC,CASSIPSGRSTYEQYF